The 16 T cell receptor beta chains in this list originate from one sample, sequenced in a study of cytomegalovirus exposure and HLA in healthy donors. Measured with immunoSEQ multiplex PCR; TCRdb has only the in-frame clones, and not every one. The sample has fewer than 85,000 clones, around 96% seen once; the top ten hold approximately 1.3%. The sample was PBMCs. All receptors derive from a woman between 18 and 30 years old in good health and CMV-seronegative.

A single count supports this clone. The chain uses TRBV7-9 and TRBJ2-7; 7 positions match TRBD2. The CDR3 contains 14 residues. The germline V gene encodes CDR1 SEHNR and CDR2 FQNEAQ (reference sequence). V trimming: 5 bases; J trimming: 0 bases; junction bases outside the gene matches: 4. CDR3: CASSLGGVSYEQYF. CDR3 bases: TGTGCCAGCAGCCTGGGGGGGGTCTCCTACGAGCAGTACTTC.

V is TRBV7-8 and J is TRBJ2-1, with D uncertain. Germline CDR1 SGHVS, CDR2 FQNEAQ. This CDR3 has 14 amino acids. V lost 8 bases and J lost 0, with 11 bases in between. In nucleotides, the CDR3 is TGTGCCAGCCTAAGCATGAGCTCCTACAATGAGCAGTTCTTC. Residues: CASLSMSSYNEQFF.

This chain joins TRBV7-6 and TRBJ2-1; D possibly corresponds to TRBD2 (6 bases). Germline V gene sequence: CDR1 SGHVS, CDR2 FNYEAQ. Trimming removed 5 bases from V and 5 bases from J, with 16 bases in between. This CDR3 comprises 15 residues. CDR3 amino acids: CASSLWGTGNNEQFF. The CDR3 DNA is TGTGCCAGCAGCCTATGGGGGACTGGGAACAATGAGCAGTTCTTC.

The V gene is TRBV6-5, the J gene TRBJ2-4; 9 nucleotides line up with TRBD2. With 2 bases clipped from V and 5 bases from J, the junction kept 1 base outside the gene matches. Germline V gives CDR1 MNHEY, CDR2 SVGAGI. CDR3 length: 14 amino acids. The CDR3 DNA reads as TGTGCCAGCAGTTACGGACTAGCGCAAAACATTCAGTACTTC. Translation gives CASSYGLAQNIQYF.

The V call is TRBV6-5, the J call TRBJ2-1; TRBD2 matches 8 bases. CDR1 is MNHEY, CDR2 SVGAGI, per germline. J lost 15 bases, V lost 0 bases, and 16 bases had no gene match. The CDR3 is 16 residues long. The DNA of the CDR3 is TGTGCCAGCAGTTACTCGCCCCCCTTAGCGGGGTATGGTCCGTTCTTC. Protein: CASSYSPPLAGYGPFF.

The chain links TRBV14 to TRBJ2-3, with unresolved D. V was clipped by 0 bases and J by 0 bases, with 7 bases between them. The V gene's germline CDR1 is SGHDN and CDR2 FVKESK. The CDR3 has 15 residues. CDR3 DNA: TGTGCCAGCAGCCAAGATCCCCGTAGCACAGATACGCAGTATTTT. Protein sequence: CASSQDPRSTDTQYF.

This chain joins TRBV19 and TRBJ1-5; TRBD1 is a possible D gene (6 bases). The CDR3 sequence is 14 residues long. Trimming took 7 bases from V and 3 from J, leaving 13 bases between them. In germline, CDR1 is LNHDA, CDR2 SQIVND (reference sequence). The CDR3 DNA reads TGTGCCAGTACCCTAACAGGGTTCAATCAGCCCCAGCATTTT. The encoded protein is CASTLTGFNQPQHF.

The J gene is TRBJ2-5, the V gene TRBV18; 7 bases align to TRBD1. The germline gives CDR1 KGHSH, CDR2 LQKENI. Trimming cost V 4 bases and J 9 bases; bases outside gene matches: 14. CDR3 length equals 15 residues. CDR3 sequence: CASSLPGQFIGAQYF. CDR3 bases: TGTGCCAGCTCACTGCCGGGACAGTTCATAGGGGCCCAGTACTTC.

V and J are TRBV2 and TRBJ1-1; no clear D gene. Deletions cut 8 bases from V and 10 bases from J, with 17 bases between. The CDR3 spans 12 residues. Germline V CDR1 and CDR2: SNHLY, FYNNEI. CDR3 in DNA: TGTGCCAGCCTAGTAGAAGGTATAATAGCTTTCTTT. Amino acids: CASLVEGIIAFF.

CDR3: CASSLSGTANYGYTF. CDR3 sequence (DNA): TGTGCCAGCAGCTTATCGGGGACAGCTAACTATGGCTACACCTTC. The chain joins TRBV7-9 to TRBJ1-2, with 7 positions matching TRBD1. The CDR3 contains 15 residues. The germline CDR1 and CDR2 sequences are SEHNR and FQNEAQ (reference sequence). V trimming: 2 bases; J trimming: 0 bases; junction bases outside the gene matches: 3.

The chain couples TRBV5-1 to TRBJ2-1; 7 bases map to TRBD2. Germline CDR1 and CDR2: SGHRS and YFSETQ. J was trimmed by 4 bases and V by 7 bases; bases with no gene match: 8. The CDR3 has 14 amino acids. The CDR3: CASSLAGPYNEQFF. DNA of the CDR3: TGCGCCAGCTCCTTAGCGGGCCCTTACAATGAGCAGTTCTTC.

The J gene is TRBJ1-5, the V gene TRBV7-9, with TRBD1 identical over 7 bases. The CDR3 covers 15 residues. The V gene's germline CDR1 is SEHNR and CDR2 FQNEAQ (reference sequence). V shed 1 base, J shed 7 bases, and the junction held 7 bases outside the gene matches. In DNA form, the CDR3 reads TGTGCCAGCAGCTTAGTAGGAGGGGGCGGGCAGCCCCAGCATTTT. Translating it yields CASSLVGGGGQPQHF.

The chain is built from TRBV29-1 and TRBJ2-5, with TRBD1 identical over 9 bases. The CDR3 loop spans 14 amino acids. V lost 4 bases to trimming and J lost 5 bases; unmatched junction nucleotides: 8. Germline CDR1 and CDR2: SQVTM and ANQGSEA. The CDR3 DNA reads TGCAGCGTTGGCCCGGGACAGGGTGGGGAGACCCAGTACTTC. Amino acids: CSVGPGQGGETQYF.

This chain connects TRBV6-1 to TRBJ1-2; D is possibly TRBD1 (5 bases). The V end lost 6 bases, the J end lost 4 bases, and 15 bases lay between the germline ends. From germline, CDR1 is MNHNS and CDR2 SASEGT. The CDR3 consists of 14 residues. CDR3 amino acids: CASRTPEGVYGYTF. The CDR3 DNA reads TGTGCCAGCAGGACCCCTGAAGGGGTCTATGGCTACACCTTC.

CDR3 sequence: CAWSKTHLGEQYF. Here the CDR3 DNA reads TGTGCCTGGAGCAAGACTCACTTGGGCGAGCAGTACTTC. The chain employs TRBV30 and TRBJ2-7, with no clear D. The CDR3 consists of 13 residues. V was pared by 3 bases and J by 6 bases, with 15 bases between. Germline CDR1 and CDR2: GTSNPN and SVGIG (reference sequence). Looking up the rest from reference TRBV30 and TRBJ2-7 gives the full variable domain: SQTIHQWPATLVQPVGSPLSLECTVEGTSNPNLYWYRQAAGRGLQLLFYSVGIGQISSEVPQNLSASRPQDRQFILSSKKLLLSDSGFYLCAWSKTHLGEQYFGPGTRLTVT.

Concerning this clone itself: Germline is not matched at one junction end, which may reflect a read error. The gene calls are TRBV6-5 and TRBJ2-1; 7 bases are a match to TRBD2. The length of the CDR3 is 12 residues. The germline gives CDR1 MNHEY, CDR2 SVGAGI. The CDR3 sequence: CASSYRGREQFF. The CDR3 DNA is TGTGCTAGCAGTTACCGCGGGAGAGAGCAGTTCTTC.